This TCR beta chain was found in a study of T cell responses to AZD1222 COVID-19 vaccine. For the study at large: Investigators merged groups given second doses at roughly 4 or roughly 12 weeks. Study conclusions and caveats: As reported, nearly half of all spike-specific TCRs target variant regions that are unmutated.

The ends lost 5 bases at V and 5 bases at J; junction bases unmatched: 14. Germline CDR1 reads SGHNT; CDR2 reads YYREEE (reference sequence). CDR3 length: 17 residues. About this clone: Its antigen remains unknown.

The repertoire was sequenced with immunoSEQ multiplex PCR; TCRdb's copy has only in-frame clones and lacks some. The table has approximately 200,000 clones, around 88% seen once. This sequence originates from an adult in good health. The chain uses TRBV5-4 and TRBJ2-3, with 10 positions matching TRBD1. The sequences come from peripheral blood, collected on day 0 of AZD1222 vaccination. The CDR3 here is CASSSRDRGQGQDTQYF. CDR3 bases: TGTGCCAGCAGTTCGCGGGACAGGGGCCAAGGACAAGATACGCAGTATTTT.